Listed below are T cell receptor beta chains from one sample, sequenced in a study of blood T cell repertoires in COVID-19. Only in-frame clones appear in the TCRdb table, and some are missing; sequencing was by immunoSEQ multiplex PCR. The profile covers over 110,000 clones, with nearly 85% appearing a single time and roughly 3.8% taken by the ten largest. Sequenced: PBMCs or T cells enriched from blood (not recorded which). The receptors come from a man aged 50 to 59 in a cohort exposed to, infected with or recovered from COVID-19 (not recorded which). Each CDR3 is given with its conserved first and last residue. Each record gives: clone size, J gene, V gene, D gene, CDR3 protein, CDR3 DNA. The D gene is left open where the match is weak. The size field is filled for only some rows; it gives once, few, many or a size class.

clone_size: -
j_call: TRBJ2-5
v_call: TRBV27
d_call: TRBD2
cdr3_aa: CASSAGTSGRETQYF
cdr3_nt: TGTGCCAGCAGTGCCGGGACTAGCGGGAGAGAGACCCAGTACTTC

clone_size: -
j_call: TRBJ1-5
v_call: TRBV5-1
d_call: -
cdr3_aa: CASSLSGANQPQHF
cdr3_nt: TGCGCCAGCAGCTTGTCAGGCGCTAATCAGCCCCAGCATTTT

clone_size: -
j_call: TRBJ2-5
v_call: TRBV19
d_call: TRBD1
cdr3_aa: CASSLNRGETQYF
cdr3_nt: TGTGCCAGTAGTCTAAACAGGGGGGAGACCCAGTACTTC

clone_size: -
j_call: TRBJ1-2
v_call: TRBV4-1
d_call: TRBD1
cdr3_aa: CASSLTAGQGLNYGYTF
cdr3_nt: TGCGCCAGCAGCCTAACCGCGGGACAGGGCTTAAACTATGGCTACACCTTC

clone_size: -
j_call: TRBJ1-1
v_call: TRBV9
d_call: -
cdr3_aa: CASSVGSGNTEAFF
cdr3_nt: TGTGCCAGCAGCGTAGGGTCGGGAAACACTGAAGCTTTCTTT

clone_size: -
j_call: TRBJ1-3
v_call: TRBV27
d_call: -
cdr3_aa: CASSLQGNSGNTIYF
cdr3_nt: TGTGCCAGCAGTCTCCAGGGGAATAGTGGAAACACCATATATTTT

clone_size: once
j_call: TRBJ2-1
v_call: TRBV5-1
d_call: TRBD1
cdr3_aa: CASSLVGQGKYEQFF
cdr3_nt: TGCGCCAGCAGCTTGGTGGGACAGGGGAAATATGAGCAGTTCTTC

clone_size: once
j_call: TRBJ1-2
v_call: TRBV5-6
d_call: TRBD1
cdr3_aa: CASSPLGQGIYGYTF
cdr3_nt: TGTGCCAGCAGCCCCCTGGGACAGGGCATTTATGGCTACACCTTC

clone_size: once
j_call: TRBJ2-1
v_call: TRBV9
d_call: TRBD1
cdr3_aa: CASSLTGQYNEQFF
cdr3_nt: TGTGCCAGCAGCTTAACGGGACAGTACAATGAGCAGTTCTTC

clone_size: -
j_call: TRBJ1-2
v_call: TRBV24-1
d_call: -
cdr3_aa: CATSDVSDYGYTF
cdr3_nt: TGTGCCACCAGTGATGTCAGTGACTATGGCTACACCTTC

clone_size: -
j_call: TRBJ1-2
v_call: TRBV25-1
d_call: -
cdr3_aa: CASTPGGNYGYTF
cdr3_nt: TGTGCCAGCACCCCTGGGGGGAACTATGGCTACACCTTC

clone_size: -
j_call: TRBJ2-1
v_call: TRBV7-2
d_call: -
cdr3_aa: CASSWRGGPLYNEQFF
cdr3_nt: TGTGCCAGCAGCTGGAGGGGGGGCCCACTCTACAATGAGCAGTTCTTC

clone_size: -
j_call: TRBJ1-1
v_call: TRBV19
d_call: -
cdr3_aa: CASSTYTGITEAFF
cdr3_nt: TGTGCCAGTAGTACCTATACAGGGATTACTGAAGCTTTCTTT

clone_size: -
j_call: TRBJ1-3
v_call: TRBV30
d_call: -
cdr3_aa: CAWSGAGVGNTIYF
cdr3_nt: TGTGCCTGGAGTGGCGCAGGGGTCGGAAACACCATATATTTT

clone_size: -
j_call: TRBJ1-2
v_call: TRBV2
d_call: -
cdr3_aa: CASGGAANYGYTF
cdr3_nt: TGTGCCAGCGGGGGGGCGGCTAACTATGGCTACACCTTC

clone_size: -
j_call: TRBJ2-5
v_call: TRBV4-3
d_call: -
cdr3_aa: CASSQGVGGMGETQYF
cdr3_nt: TGCGCCAGCAGCCAAGGGGTAGGGGGTATGGGCGAGACCCAGTACTTC

clone_size: -
j_call: TRBJ1-3
v_call: TRBV28
d_call: -
cdr3_aa: CASSRPGSYSGNTIYF
cdr3_nt: TGTGCCAGCAGTCGCCCCGGGAGTTACTCTGGAAACACCATATATTTT

clone_size: many
j_call: TRBJ2-7
v_call: TRBV27
d_call: TRBD2
cdr3_aa: CASSFLGGASNEQYF
cdr3_nt: TGTGCCAGCAGTTTCCTCGGGGGGGCCAGTAACGAGCAGTACTTC

clone_size: -
j_call: TRBJ1-2
v_call: TRBV5-1
d_call: TRBD1
cdr3_aa: CASSLAGTGGDYGYTF
cdr3_nt: TGCGCCAGCAGCTTGGCCGGGACAGGGGGCGACTATGGCTACACCTTC

clone_size: few
j_call: TRBJ2-1
v_call: TRBV10-2
d_call: TRBD2
cdr3_aa: CASTTAGGSYNEQFF
cdr3_nt: TGCGCCAGCACGACGGCGGGGGGATCGTACAATGAGCAGTTCTTC

clone_size: -
j_call: TRBJ1-1
v_call: TRBV19
d_call: TRBD1
cdr3_aa: CASNPGQGFTEAFF
cdr3_nt: TGTGCCAGTAACCCGGGACAGGGGTTCACTGAAGCTTTCTTT

clone_size: -
j_call: TRBJ2-1
v_call: TRBV11-2
d_call: -
cdr3_aa: CASSLFAGANEQFF
cdr3_nt: TGTGCCAGCAGCTTATTTGCGGGGGCCAATGAGCAGTTCTTC

clone_size: -
j_call: TRBJ2-7
v_call: TRBV4-1
d_call: -
cdr3_aa: CASSTGSEQYF
cdr3_nt: TGCGCCAGCAGCACAGGGAGCGAGCAGTACTTC

clone_size: -
j_call: TRBJ1-2
v_call: TRBV6-5
d_call: -
cdr3_aa: CASKNFGYTF
cdr3_nt: TGTGCCAGCAAGAACTTTGGCTACACCTTC

clone_size: -
j_call: TRBJ2-7
v_call: TRBV7-8
d_call: -
cdr3_aa: CASLSGGSYEQYF
cdr3_nt: TGTGCCAGTCTGAGCGGAGGGTCCTACGAGCAGTACTTC

clone_size: -
j_call: TRBJ1-4
v_call: TRBV27
d_call: TRBD1
cdr3_aa: CASSLLGGGGREKLFF
cdr3_nt: TGTGCCAGCAGTTTATTGGGCGGAGGGGGCCGCGAAAAACTGTTTTTT

clone_size: -
j_call: TRBJ1-5
v_call: TRBV19
d_call: -
cdr3_aa: CASSSLYQPQHF
cdr3_nt: TGTGCCAGTAGTTCCCTATATCAGCCCCAGCATTTT

clone_size: once
j_call: TRBJ1-4
v_call: TRBV2
d_call: -
cdr3_aa: CASSEETGKGEKLFF
cdr3_nt: TGTGCCAGCAGTGAAGAGACAGGCAAAGGGGAAAAACTGTTTTTT

clone_size: -
j_call: TRBJ2-3
v_call: TRBV6-4
d_call: -
cdr3_aa: CATSTGNTQYF
cdr3_nt: TGTGCCACCTCAACAGGGAATACGCAGTATTTT

clone_size: -
j_call: TRBJ2-1
v_call: TRBV2
d_call: TRBD2
cdr3_aa: CASRPLAGGYNEQFF
cdr3_nt: TGTGCCAGCAGGCCACTAGCGGGAGGGTACAATGAGCAGTTCTTC

clone_size: -
j_call: TRBJ2-7
v_call: TRBV24-1
d_call: -
cdr3_aa: CANTPPGHLSYEQYF
cdr3_nt: TGTGCCAACACGCCACCGGGACACCTCTCCTACGAGCAGTACTTC